Shown below are 9 T cell receptor beta chains from a single sample sequenced in a study of T-cell memory formation after mild COVID-19. TCRdb recomputed calls from the 5' RACE reads with MiXCR, one row per CDR3 protein. The data contain a few hundred thousand distinct CDR3 sequences, approximately 15% of them singletons. Sequenced: PBMCs or a T cell subset sorted from them (not recorded which). These receptors all come from a young man who had mild COVID-19 (a few samples of this study predate the infection). Cell type and time point are not known.

This clonotype was picked up a small number of times. This chain links TRBV7-4 with TRBJ2-3, with D maybe TRBD2 (6 bases). The V gene's germline CDR1 is SGHVT and CDR2 SQSDAQ. The V and J ends lost 1 base and 2 bases respectively, with 10 bases between them. This CDR3 region has 15 residues. CDR3 coding DNA: TGTGCCAGCAGCTTAGTAGCGGTACTCACAGATACGCAGTATTTT. Amino acids: CASSLVAVLTDTQYF. Looking up the rest from reference TRBV7-4 and TRBJ2-3 gives the full variable domain: GAGVSQSPRYKVAKRGRDVALRCDSISGHVTLYWYRQTLGQGSEVLTYSQSDAQRDKSGRPSGRFSAERPERSVSTLKIQRTEQGDSAVYLCASSLVAVLTDTQYFGPGTRLTVL.

The rearrangement joins TRBV6-5 to TRBJ1-1; the D is unclear. In germline, CDR1 is MNHEY, CDR2 SVGAGI. The CDR3 loop spans 13 amino acids. V was shortened by 5 bases and J by 1 base, with 8 bases between the two germline ends. The CDR3 region has the DNA TGTGCCAGCAGTCGGGAACCGAACACTGAAGCTTTCTTT. The encoded protein is CASSREPNTEAFF.

The rearrangement uses TRBV6-2 or TRBV6-3 and TRBJ2-7; a possible D gene is TRBD2 (6 bases). V was clipped by 6 bases and J by 6 bases, with 12 bases between them. The length of the CDR3 is 12 residues. Germline assignment: CDR1 MNHEY and CDR2 SVGEGT. CDR3: CASSRLVFEQYF. The CDR3 DNA reads as TGTGCCAGCAGCCGACTAGTGTTCGAGCAGTACTTC.

There are a few counts of this clonotype. V is TRBV9 and J is TRBJ2-2; TRBD1 aligns across 9 bases. V trimming: 4 bases; J trimming: 4 bases; junction bases outside the gene matches: 8. The CDR3 totals 16 residues. Germline V gene data show CDR1 as SGDLS and CDR2 as YYNGEE. CDR3: CASSPRDRVSTGELFF. CDR3 coding DNA: TGTGCCAGCAGCCCCCGGGACAGGGTATCCACCGGGGAGCTGTTTTTT.

The rearrangement uses TRBV4-3 and TRBJ1-2; a possible D gene is TRBD1 (5 bases). Trimming removed 0 bases from V and 3 bases from J, with 8 bases in between. The CDR3 is 14 residues long. Germline V gene data show CDR1 as LGHNA and CDR2 as YSLEER. In DNA, the CDR3 is TGCGCCAGCAGCCAAGATCCGACAGACTATGGCTACACCTTC. It is translated as CASSQDPTDYGYTF.

This clonotype was counted only a few times. This rearrangement joins TRBV12-3 or TRBV12-4 to TRBJ2-1, with D maybe TRBD2 (6 bases). CDR3 size: 15 residues. V dropped 6 bases and J dropped 0 bases, with 12 bases sitting between them. The chain's CDR3 is CASSYAGSSYNEQFF. CDR3 DNA sequence: TGTGCCAGCAGCTATGCGGGGAGCTCCTACAATGAGCAGTTCTTC.

This clonotype appeared a few times. The chain has TRBV29-1 and TRBJ2-5, with D tentatively TRBD1 (6 bases). Trimming took 7 bases from V and 1 from J, leaving 13 bases between them. From germline, CDR1 is SQVTM and CDR2 ANQGSEA. This CDR3 contains 13 residues. CDR3 amino acids: CSGQGHLQETQYF. The CDR3 DNA follows: TGCAGCGGCCAGGGACACCTCCAAGAGACCCAGTACTTC.

This clonotype was recorded many times. This chain uses TRBV4-2 with TRBJ2-7; D is unresolved. Germline CDR1 LGHNA, CDR2 YNFKEQ. CDR3 length: 16 amino acids. Trimming left V 4 bases short and J 0 bases short, with 16 bases between. In DNA, the CDR3 is TGTGCCAGCAGCCCGTGGGGTGGGGAAAGCTCCTACGAGCAGTACTTC. The encoded protein is CASSPWGGESSYEQYF.

The chain is built from TRBV4-3 and TRBJ1-4, with D maybe TRBD1 (5 bases). CDR3 length equals 17 residues. V was trimmed by 0 bases and J by 8 bases, leaving 19 bases between them. From germline, CDR1 is LGHNA and CDR2 YSLEER. CDR3 nucleotides: TGCGCCAGCAGCCAAGATCGCTCCGGGACCTCCGGGGAAAAACTGTTTTTT. Translating it yields CASSQDRSGTSGEKLFF.